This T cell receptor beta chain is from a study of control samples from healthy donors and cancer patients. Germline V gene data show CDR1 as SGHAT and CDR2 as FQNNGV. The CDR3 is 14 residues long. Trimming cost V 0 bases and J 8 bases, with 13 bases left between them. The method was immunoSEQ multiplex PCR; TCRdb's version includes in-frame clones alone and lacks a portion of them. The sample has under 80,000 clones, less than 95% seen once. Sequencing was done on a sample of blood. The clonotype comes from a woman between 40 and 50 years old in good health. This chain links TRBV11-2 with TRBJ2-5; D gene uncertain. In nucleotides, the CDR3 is TGTGCCAGCAGCTTAGATCAGGCCATAGCTACCCAGTACTTC. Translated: CASSLDQAIATQYF.